The source of this T cell receptor (beta chain) is a study of prognosis after radiotherapy for stage I lung cancer. This clonotype has at least ten counts. TCR beta CDR3 was amplified from genomic DNA by two-round multiplex PCR. Specific primers for each TRBV and TRBJ gene were what first-round PCR used. From the multiplex PCR reads, TCRdb called clonotypes with MiXCR, one entry per CDR3 protein. The repertoire includes about 18,000 distinct CDR3 sequences, around 47% of them detected once, and about 39% sits in the top ten. V was pared by 5 bases and J by 0 bases, with 13 bases between. Looked up from germline, CDR1 is MNHEY and CDR2 is SVGEGT. This CDR3 is built from 15 residues.

The receptor comes from a donor over 45 with non-small cell lung cancer. The sample was PBMCs, taken before or after stereotactic body radiation therapy (not recorded which). This sequence joins TRBV6-2 or TRBV6-3 and TRBJ1-1, with D perhaps TRBD1 (5 bases). The CDR3 coding sequence is TGTGCCAGCAGTGTGGGGCGCCCGATGAACACTGAAGCTTTCTTT. This sequence encodes CASSVGRPMNTEAFF.